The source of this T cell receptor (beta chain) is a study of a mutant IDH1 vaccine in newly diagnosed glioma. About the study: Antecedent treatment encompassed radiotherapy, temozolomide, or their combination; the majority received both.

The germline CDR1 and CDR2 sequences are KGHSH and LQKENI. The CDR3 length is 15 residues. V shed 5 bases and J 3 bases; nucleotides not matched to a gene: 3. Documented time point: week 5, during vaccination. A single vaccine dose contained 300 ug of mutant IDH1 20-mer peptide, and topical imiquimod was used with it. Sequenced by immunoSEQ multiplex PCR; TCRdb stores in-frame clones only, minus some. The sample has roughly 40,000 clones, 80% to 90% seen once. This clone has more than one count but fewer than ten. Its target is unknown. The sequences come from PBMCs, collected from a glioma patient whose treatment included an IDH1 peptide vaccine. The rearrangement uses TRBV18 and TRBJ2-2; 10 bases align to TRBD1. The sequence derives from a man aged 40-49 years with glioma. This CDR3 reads CASSWDRGDTGELFF. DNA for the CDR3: TGTGCCAGCTCATGGGACAGGGGCGACACCGGGGAGCTGTTTTTT.